The entry that follows covers one TCR beta chain sequence. The sample belongs to a study of OX40 agonist ivuxolimab in advanced cancers. Study-wide background: Allowance was made for prior anti-PD-1, anti-PD-L1 or anti-CTLA-4 therapy, and approximately 40% had some. Three individuals attained partial responses, comprising one hepatocellular carcinoma case and two cutaneous melanoma cases.

V gave up 4 bases and J gave up 2 bases; unmatched junction bases: 11. The CDR3 loop spans 17 amino acids. The germline CDR1 and CDR2 sequences are SGDLS and YYNGEE. Profiled with immunoSEQ multiplex PCR; TCRdb holds only in-frame clones, not every one. The table includes 77,000 or so clones, under 95% detected once. The receptor was isolated from an adult with an advanced solid tumor such as melanoma, head and neck, liver or kidney cancer. The genes are TRBV9 and TRBJ2-3; TRBD2 matches 9 bases. This sample comprised CD4+ or CD8+ T cells sorted from blood, obtained in a trial of the OX40 agonist ivuxolimab. The CDR3 DNA reads TGTGCCAGCAGCATACAAGGGACTAGCCCTCCCACAGATACGCAGTATTTT. It translates to CASSIQGTSPPTDTQYF.